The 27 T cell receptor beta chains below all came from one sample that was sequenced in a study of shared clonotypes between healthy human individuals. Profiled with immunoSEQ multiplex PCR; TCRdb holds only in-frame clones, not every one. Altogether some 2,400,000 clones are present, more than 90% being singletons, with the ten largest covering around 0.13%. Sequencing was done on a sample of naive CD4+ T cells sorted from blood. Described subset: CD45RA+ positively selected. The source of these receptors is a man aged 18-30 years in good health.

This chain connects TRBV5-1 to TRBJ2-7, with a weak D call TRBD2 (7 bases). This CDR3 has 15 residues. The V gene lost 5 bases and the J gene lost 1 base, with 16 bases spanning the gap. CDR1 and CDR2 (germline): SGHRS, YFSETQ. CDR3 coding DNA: TGCGCCAGCAGTCCCAGCAGGGGAGGGTCCTACGAGCAGTACTTC. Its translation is CASSPSRGGSYEQYF.

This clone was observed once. The CDR3 spells CASSPQTSGSTDTQYF. In nucleotides, the CDR3 is TGTGCCAGCAGCCCACAAACTAGCGGGAGTACAGATACGCAGTATTTT. The chain uses TRBV9 and TRBJ2-3; TRBD2 matches at 11 bases. The CDR3 totals 16 residues. The J segment lost 3 bases and the V segment lost 4 bases, leaving 7 bases of the junction unmatched. Germline CDR1 SGDLS, CDR2 YYNGEE.

CDR3 region: CASSPGRTSNQPQHF. The CDR3 DNA follows: TGTGCCAGCTCACCGGGGAGGACTAGCAATCAGCCCCAGCATTTT. The chain uses TRBV18 and TRBJ1-5; D not certain. Germline V CDR1 and CDR2: KGHSH, LQKENI. V lost 3 bases to trimming and J lost 0 bases, with 9 bases between them. The CDR3 runs 15 residues.

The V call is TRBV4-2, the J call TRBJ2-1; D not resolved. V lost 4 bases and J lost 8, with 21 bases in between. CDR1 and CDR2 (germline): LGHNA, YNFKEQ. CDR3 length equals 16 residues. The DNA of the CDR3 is TGTGCCAGCAGCCCTCAGATCATAGCCCAGGTCGATGAGCAGTTCTTC. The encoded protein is CASSPQIIAQVDEQFF.

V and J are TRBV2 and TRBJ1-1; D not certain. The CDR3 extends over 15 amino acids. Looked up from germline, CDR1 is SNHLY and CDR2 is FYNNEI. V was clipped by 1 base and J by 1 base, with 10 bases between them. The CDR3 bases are TGTGCCAGCAGTGAAGGGGTAACCGGGAACACTGAAGCTTTCTTT. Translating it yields CASSEGVTGNTEAFF.

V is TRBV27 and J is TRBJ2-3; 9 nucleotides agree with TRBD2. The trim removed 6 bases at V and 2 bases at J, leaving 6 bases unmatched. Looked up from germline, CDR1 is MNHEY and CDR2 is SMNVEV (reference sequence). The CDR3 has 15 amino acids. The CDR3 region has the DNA TGTGCCAGCAGCCCGGGACTAGCAGTCACAGATACGCAGTATTTT. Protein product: CASSPGLAVTDTQYF.

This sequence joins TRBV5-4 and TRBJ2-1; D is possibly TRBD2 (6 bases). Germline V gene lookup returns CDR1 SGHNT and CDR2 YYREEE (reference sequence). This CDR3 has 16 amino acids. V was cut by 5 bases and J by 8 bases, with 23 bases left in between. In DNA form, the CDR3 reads TGTGCCAGCAGTTTACCCGCGGGACCGGTATCCTATGAGCAGTTCTTC. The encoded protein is CASSLPAGPVSYEQFF.

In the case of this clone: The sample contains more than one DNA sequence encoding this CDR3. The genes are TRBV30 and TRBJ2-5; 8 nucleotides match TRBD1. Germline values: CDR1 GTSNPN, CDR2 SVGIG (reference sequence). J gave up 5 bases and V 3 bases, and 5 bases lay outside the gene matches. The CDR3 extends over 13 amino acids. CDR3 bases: TGTGCCTGGAGGGGACAGGCGGGGGAGACCCAGTACTTC. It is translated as CAWRGQAGETQYF.

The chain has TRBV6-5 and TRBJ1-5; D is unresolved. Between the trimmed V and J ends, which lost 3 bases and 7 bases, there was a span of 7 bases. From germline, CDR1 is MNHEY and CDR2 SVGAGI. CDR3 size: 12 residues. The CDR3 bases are TGTGCCAGCAGTTATGAGCGACAGCCCCAGCATTTT. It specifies CASSYERQPQHF.

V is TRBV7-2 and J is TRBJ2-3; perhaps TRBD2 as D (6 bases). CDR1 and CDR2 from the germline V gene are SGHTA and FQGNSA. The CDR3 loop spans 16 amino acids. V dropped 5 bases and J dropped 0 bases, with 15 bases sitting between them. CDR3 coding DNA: TGTGCCAGCAGCGAACGTGGACTAATAAGCACAGATACGCAGTATTTT. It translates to CASSERGLISTDTQYF.

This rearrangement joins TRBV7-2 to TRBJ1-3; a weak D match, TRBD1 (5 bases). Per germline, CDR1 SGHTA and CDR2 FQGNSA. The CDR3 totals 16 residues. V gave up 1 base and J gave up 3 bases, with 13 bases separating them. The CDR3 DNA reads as TGTGCCAGCAGCTTAGTTTGGGCAGGGAATGGAAACACCATATATTTT. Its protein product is CASSLVWAGNGNTIYF.

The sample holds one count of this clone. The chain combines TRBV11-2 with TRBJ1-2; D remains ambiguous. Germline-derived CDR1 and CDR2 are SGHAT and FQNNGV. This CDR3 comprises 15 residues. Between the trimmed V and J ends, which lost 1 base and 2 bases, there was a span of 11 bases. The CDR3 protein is CASSLVGGQNYGYTF. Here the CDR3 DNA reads TGTGCCAGCAGCTTAGTGGGCGGGCAGAACTATGGCTACACCTTC.

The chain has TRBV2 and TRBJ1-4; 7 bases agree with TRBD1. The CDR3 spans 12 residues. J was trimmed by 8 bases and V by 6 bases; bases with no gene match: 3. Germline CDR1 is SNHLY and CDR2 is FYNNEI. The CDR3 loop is CASRTGFEKLFF. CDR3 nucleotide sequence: TGTGCCAGCAGGACAGGGTTCGAAAAACTGTTTTTT. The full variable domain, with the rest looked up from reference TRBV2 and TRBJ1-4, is EPEVTQTPSHQVTQMGQEVILRCVPISNHLYFYWYRQILGQKVEFLVSFYNNEISEKSEIFDDQFSVERPDGSNFTLKIRSTKLEDSAMYFCASRTGFEKLFFGSGTQLSVL.

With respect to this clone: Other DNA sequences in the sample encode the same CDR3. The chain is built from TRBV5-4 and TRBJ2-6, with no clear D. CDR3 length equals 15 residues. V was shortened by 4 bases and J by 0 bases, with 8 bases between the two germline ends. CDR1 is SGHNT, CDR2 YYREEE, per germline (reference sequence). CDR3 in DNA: TGTGCCAGCAGCCTACAGAGCTCTGGGGCCAACGTCCTGACTTTC. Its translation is CASSLQSSGANVLTF.

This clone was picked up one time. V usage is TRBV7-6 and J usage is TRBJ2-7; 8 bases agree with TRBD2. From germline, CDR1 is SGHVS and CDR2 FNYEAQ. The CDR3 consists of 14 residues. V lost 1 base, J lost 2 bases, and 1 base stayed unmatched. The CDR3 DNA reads TGTGCCAGCAGCTTAGGCGGGGGGACCTACGAGCAGTACTTC. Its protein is CASSLGGGTYEQYF. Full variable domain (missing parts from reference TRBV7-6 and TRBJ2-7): GAGVSQSPRYKVTKRGQDVALRCDPISGHVSLYWYRQALGQGPEFLTYFNYEAQQDKSGLPNDRFSAERPEGSISTLTIQRTEQRDSAMYRCASSLGGGTYEQYFGPGTRLTVT.

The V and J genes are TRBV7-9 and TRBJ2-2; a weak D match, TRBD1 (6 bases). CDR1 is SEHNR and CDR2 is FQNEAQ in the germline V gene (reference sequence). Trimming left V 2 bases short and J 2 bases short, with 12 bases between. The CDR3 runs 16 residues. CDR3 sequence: CASSLMGTHNTGELFF. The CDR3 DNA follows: TGTGCCAGCAGCTTAATGGGGACACATAACACCGGGGAGCTGTTTTTT.

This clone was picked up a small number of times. CDR3 sequence reads: CASSHGTPSVDGYTF. CDR3 coding DNA: TGTGCCAGCAGCCACGGGACACCTTCAGTTGATGGCTACACCTTC. The chain combines TRBV28 with TRBJ1-2; weak D call: TRBD1 (6 bases). Germline lookup yields CDR1 MDHEN and CDR2 SYDVKM. CDR3 size: 15 residues. With 6 bases removed from V and 6 bases from J, the gap between germline ends came to 20 bases.

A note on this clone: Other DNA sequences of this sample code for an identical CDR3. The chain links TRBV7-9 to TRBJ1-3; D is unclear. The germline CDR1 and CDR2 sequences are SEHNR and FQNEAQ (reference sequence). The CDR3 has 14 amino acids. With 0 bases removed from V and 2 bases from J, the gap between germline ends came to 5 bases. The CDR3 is CASSLAGTGNTIYF. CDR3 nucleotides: TGTGCCAGCAGCTTAGCCGGAACTGGAAACACCATATATTTT.

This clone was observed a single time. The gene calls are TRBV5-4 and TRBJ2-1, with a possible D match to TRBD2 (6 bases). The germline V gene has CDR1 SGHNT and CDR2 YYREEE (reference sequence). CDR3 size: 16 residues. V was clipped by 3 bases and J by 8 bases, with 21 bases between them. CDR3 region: CASSSVEAGPYHEQFF. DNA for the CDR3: TGTGCCAGCAGCTCCGTCGAAGCGGGCCCTTATCATGAGCAGTTCTTC. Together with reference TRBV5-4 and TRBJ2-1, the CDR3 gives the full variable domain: ETGVTQSPTHLIKTRGQQVTLRCSSQSGHNTVSWYQQALGQGPQFIFQYYREEENGRGNFPPRFSGLQFPNYSSELNVNALELDDSALYLCASSSVEAGPYHEQFFGPGTRLTVL.

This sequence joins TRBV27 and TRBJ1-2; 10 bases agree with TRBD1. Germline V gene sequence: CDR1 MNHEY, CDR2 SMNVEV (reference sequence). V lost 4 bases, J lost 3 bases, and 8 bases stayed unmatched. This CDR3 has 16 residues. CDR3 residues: CASSSSRDRGDYGYTF. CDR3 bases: TGTGCCAGCAGTTCGTCCCGGGACAGGGGAGACTATGGCTACACCTTC.

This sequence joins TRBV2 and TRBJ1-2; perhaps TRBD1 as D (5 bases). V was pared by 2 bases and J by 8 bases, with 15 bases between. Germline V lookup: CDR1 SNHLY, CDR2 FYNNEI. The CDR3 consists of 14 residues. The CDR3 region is CASSEISGTYGYTF. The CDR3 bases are TGTGCCAGCAGTGAAATTTCAGGGACTTACGGCTACACCTTC.

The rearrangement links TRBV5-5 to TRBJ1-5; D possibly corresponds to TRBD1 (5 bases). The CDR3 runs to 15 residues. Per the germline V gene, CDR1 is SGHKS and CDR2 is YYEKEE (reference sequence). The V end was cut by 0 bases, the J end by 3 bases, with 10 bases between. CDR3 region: CASSLGQGINQPQHF. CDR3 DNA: TGTGCCAGCAGCTTGGGGCAGGGAATCAATCAGCCCCAGCATTTT.

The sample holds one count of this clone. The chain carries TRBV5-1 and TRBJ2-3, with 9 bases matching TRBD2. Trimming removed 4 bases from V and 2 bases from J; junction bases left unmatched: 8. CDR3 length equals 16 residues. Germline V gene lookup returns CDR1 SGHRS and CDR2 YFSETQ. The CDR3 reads CASSPGTSTYTDTQYF. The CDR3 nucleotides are TGCGCCAGCAGCCCTGGGACTAGCACCTACACAGATACGCAGTATTTT.

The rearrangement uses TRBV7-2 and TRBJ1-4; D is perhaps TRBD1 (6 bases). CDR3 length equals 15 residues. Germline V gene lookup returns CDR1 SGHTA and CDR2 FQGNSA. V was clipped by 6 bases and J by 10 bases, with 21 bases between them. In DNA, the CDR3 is TGTGCCAGCAGTCCTTCCTCAGGGGCGGACGGAAAACTGTTTTTT. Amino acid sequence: CASSPSSGADGKLFF.

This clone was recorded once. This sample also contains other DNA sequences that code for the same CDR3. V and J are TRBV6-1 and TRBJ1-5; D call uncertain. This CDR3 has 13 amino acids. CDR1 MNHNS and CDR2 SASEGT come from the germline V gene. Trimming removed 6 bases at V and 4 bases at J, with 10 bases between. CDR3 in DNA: TGTGCCAGCAGCGGAACCGATAATCAGCCCCAGCATTTT. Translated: CASSGTDNQPQHF.

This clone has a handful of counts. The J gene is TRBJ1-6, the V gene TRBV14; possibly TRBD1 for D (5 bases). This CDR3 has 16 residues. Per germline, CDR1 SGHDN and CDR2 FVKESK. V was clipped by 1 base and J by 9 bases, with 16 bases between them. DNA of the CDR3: TGTGCCAGCAGCCAAGTTACCCCCCGTGGGACTTCACCCCTCCACTTT. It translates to CASSQVTPRGTSPLHF.

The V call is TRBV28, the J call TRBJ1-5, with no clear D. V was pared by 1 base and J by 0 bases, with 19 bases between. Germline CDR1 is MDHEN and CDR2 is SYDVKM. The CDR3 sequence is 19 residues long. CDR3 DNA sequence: TGTGCCAGCAGTTTATCTTTCGGGCCCGAAAACTATAGCAATCAGCCCCAGCATTTT. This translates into CASSLSFGPENYSNQPQHF.